These T cell receptor beta chains were read from a single sample in a study of blood T cell repertoires in COVID-19. Repertoires were generated with immunoSEQ multiplex PCR, while TCRdb's copy carries only in-frame clones and drops some. Among fewer than 110,000 clones listed, 84% were seen once. Sequencing input: peripheral blood. The source of these receptors is a human donor in a cohort sampled during active COVID-19. The CDR3 runs from the conserved cysteine through the conserved F or W. D genes are given only for firm matches. A clone size is listed for some rows: how often the clone was seen (once, few, many), or a class if it is expanded.

v_gene	d_gene	j_gene	abundance	CDR3aa	CDR3nt
TRBV28	.	TRBJ2-4	.	CASRPAGLSNIQYF	TGTGCCAGCAGGCCGGCAGGGCTCAGCAACATTCAGTACTTC
TRBV29-1	.	TRBJ1-2	few	CSVDRDGYTF	TGCAGCGTTGACCGGGATGGCTACACCTTC
TRBV27	.	TRBJ1-5	few	CASSLAAWRPQHF	TGTGCCAGCAGTTTAGCGGCCTGGAGGCCCCAGCATTTT
TRBV6-5	.	TRBJ2-2	.	CASIGTGSPGELFF	TGTGCCAGCATAGGGACTGGGAGTCCCGGGGAGCTGTTTTTT
TRBV5-4	TRBD1	TRBJ2-4	.	CASSVQGANIQYF	TGTGCCAGCAGCGTACAGGGGGCTAACATTCAGTACTTC
TRBV11-2	TRBD1	TRBJ1-1	once	CASSLGQGGTEAFF	TGTGCCAGCAGCTTGGGACAGGGGGGCACTGAAGCTTTCTTT
TRBV4-3	TRBD1	TRBJ2-1	.	CASSPGQGPNEQFF	TGCGCCAGTTCCCCGGGACAGGGGCCCAATGAGCAGTTCTTC
TRBV29-1	.	TRBJ2-3	.	CSVDGSGIGTDTQYF	TGCAGCGTTGACGGAAGCGGAATAGGGACAGATACGCAGTATTTT
TRBV9	TRBD2	TRBJ2-1	once	CASSARDLGGNEQFF	TGTGCCAGCAGCGCCCGGGACCTCGGGGGGAATGAGCAGTTCTTC
TRBV2	TRBD1	TRBJ2-5	.	CASSDRQGARETQYF	TGTGCCAGCAGTGATAGGCAGGGGGCCCGAGAGACCCAGTACTTC
TRBV30	.	TRBJ2-1	.	CAWSGGNSYNEQFF	TGTGCCTGGAGTGGAGGGAACTCCTACAATGAGCAGTTCTTC
TRBV6-2/TRBV6-3	.	TRBJ1-1	.	CASSWGLNTEAFF	TGTGCCAGCAGCTGGGGCTTGAACACTGAAGCTTTCTTT
TRBV10-1	TRBD1	TRBJ1-4	once	CASAPGQGFGFTTNEKLFF	TGCGCCAGCGCACCGGGACAGGGTTTCGGATTTACAACTAATGAAAAACTGTTTTTT
TRBV7-2	.	TRBJ2-2	.	CASSLSGSYITNTGELFF	TGTGCCAGCAGCTTAAGCGGCTCATATATAACGAACACCGGGGAGCTGTTTTTT
TRBV5-5	TRBD1	TRBJ2-5	.	CASSSGRGTLQETQYF	TGTGCCAGCAGCTCGGGCAGGGGGACCCTTCAAGAGACCCAGTACTTC
TRBV19	TRBD2	TRBJ2-2	.	CASSMGGSNTGELFF	TGTGCCAGTAGTATGGGCGGGAGTAACACCGGGGAGCTGTTTTTT
TRBV5-1	.	TRBJ1-4	few	CASSSTQATNEKLFF	TGCGCCAGCAGCTCGACCCAGGCAACTAATGAAAAACTGTTTTTT
TRBV15	TRBD1	TRBJ1-2	.	CATSLRQGAGYGYTF	TGTGCCACCAGCCTTCGACAGGGGGCGGGCTATGGGTACACCTTC
TRBV18	TRBD1	TRBJ1-4	.	CASSQGATNEKLFF	TGTGCCAGCTCACAGGGGGCCACTAATGAAAAACTGTTTTTT
TRBV6-2/TRBV6-3	.	TRBJ1-2	.	CASSYSERLAHGYTF	TGTGCCAGCAGTTACTCCGAGCGCCTCGCGCATGGCTACACCTTC
TRBV5-1	.	TRBJ2-7	.	CASSVGDYEQYF	TGCGCCAGCTCAGTAGGGGACTACGAGCAGTACTTC
TRBV19	TRBD1	TRBJ1-6	once	CASRSGQGSSPLHF	TGTGCCAGTAGATCGGGACAGGGAAGCTCACCCCTCCACTTT
TRBV7-3	TRBD2	TRBJ2-1	.	CASSSALANNEQFF	TGTGCCAGCAGCTCTGCACTAGCGAACAATGAGCAGTTCTTC
TRBV7-9	TRBD1	TRBJ1-3	.	CASGPDRGAGNTIYF	TGTGCCAGCGGTCCGGACAGGGGGGCTGGAAACACCATATATTTT